Following are 5 T cell receptor beta chains from one sample sequenced in a study of neoadjuvant anti-PD-1 for oral cavity cancer (dated by TCRdb to about 2021). The sample's time point label, decoded: before neoadjuvant nivolumab. The library was obtained by the immunoSEQ multiplex PCR assay. TCRdb limited this immuneACCESS table to in-frame rearrangements with V and J called. A share of clones is missing; checked studies link under half to unresolved V genes, and the rest is unexplained. Counted in this sample were approximately 13,000 clones; about 64% of them appeared once. Roughly 2.6% of the sample is held by the ten biggest clonotypes. Source: PBMCs, taken before nivolumab (anti-PD-1) treatment. These receptors all come from a person aged 35-79 years with oral cavity squamous cell carcinoma.

The genes are TRBV9 and TRBJ2-7; no clear D gene. V was clipped by 4 bases and J by 0 bases, with 11 bases between them. Germline CDR1 is SGDLS and CDR2 is YYNGEE. CDR3 length equals 14 residues. In DNA, the CDR3 is TGTGCCAGCAGCACCCTCGGTGGCTCCTACGAGCAGTACTTC. The encoded protein is CASSTLGGSYEQYF.

The rearrangement uses TRBV6-6 and TRBJ1-1; D gene uncertain. Trimming left V 8 bases short and J 0 bases short, with 13 bases between. The CDR3 is made up of 14 amino acids. CDR1 MNHNY and CDR2 SVGAGI come from the germline V gene (reference sequence). The CDR3, as DNA: TGTGCCAGCGGGGTAAACCCCTTGAACACTGAAGCTTTCTTT. This codes for CASGVNPLNTEAFF.

The sample holds one count of this clone. This chain links TRBV9 with TRBJ2-7; 14 bases fit TRBD2. Germline V lookup: CDR1 SGDLS, CDR2 YYNGEE. J was trimmed by 3 bases and V by 4 bases; bases with no gene match: 6. This CDR3 has 16 amino acids. CDR3 sequence: CASSTLGTSGSYEQYF. CDR3 bases: TGTGCCAGCAGCACCTTGGGGACTAGCGGGAGCTACGAGCAGTACTTC.

Points on this clone: Mismatch with germline at one junction end may stem from a read error. The chain links TRBV5-4 to TRBJ2-7; D may be TRBD1 (6 bases). CDR3 length: 13 amino acids. Germline-derived CDR1 and CDR2 are SGHNT and YYREEE (reference sequence). CDR3 loop: CASRGRGSYEQYF. In DNA form, the CDR3 reads TGTGCAAGCAGGGGCAGGGGCTCCTACGAGCAGTACTTC.

In nucleotides, the CDR3 is TGTGCCAGCAGCCCTCAGGGTCATGGCACTGAAGCTTTCTTT. It encodes CASSPQGHGTEAFF. The chain links TRBV7-9 to TRBJ1-1, with D perhaps matching TRBD1 (5 bases). CDR3 length: 14 amino acids. The V gene's germline CDR1 is SEHNR and CDR2 FQNEAQ (reference sequence). Trimming took off 5 bases at V and 4 bases at J, with 14 bases between the two ends.